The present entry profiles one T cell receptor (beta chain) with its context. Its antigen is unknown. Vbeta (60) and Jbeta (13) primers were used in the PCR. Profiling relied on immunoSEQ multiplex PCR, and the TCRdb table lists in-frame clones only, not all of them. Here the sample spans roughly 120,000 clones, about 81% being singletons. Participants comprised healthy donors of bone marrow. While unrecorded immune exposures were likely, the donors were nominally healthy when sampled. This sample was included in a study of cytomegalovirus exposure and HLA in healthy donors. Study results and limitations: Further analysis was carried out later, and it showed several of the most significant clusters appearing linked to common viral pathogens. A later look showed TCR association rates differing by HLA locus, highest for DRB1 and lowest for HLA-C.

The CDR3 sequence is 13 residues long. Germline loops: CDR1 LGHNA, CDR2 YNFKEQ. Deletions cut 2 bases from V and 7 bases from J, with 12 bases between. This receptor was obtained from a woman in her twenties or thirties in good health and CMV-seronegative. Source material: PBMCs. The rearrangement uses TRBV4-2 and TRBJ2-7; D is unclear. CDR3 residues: CASSQLVLKEQYF. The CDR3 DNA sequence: TGTGCCAGCAGCCAACTTGTTTTAAAAGAGCAGTACTTC.